This TCR beta chain was sequenced in a study of lymphopenia after photon versus proton radiotherapy (dated by TCRdb to about 2019). About the investigation overall: In patients with gastrointestinal tumors who developed high-grade lymphopenia, the study compared the immunological effects of photon radiation therapy with those of proton radiation therapy. The goal of the study was to describe how the two radiation modalities differ in their effects on the immune system. A cohort of about 22 patients with gastrointestinal tumors who received either photon or proton therapy and subsequently developed lymphopenia was included.

On this clone: Its binding antigen is unknown. No much larger clone is present one base from it, and per-base qualities are unavailable.

On the study overall, not on this receptor specifically: Proton-treated patients stayed relatively stable during treatment, while photon-treated patients lost naive T cells and TCR diversity and gained effector/memory populations. Among patients across the cohort who died, overall survival time showed an inverse correlation with a larger post-nadir drop in TCR diversity. The authors looked at the survival association only in patients who died, and they framed better survival with proton therapy as a possibility rather than a demonstrated result. After the lymphocyte count nadir, repertoires from photon-treated patients showed oligoclonal expansion, particularly of CD8+ Temra cells, and this expansion drove the decline in diversity.

The library relied on the immunoSEQ multiplex PCR assay. Alongside multiparametric flow cytometry, deep sequencing of rearranged TCR beta loci was used to profile the T cell repertoires. TCRdb obtained this table from immuneACCESS and retained in-frame rearrangements with V and J assigned. These tables miss some clones; where compared with another copy, unresolved V genes account for less than half of the shortfall, and the remainder is unexplained. This sample has about 35,000 clones in its table, and around nine tenths of those were observed once. The ten largest make up 13% to 15% of the sample. There are 13 amino acids in the CDR3, from cysteine to phenylalanine inclusive. Kept here is only the CDR3 DNA, which spans 39 bases and is read in frame from base 1. V is cut back by 6 bases and J by 3 bases, with 2 bases in the junction unmatched. The CDR1 and CDR2 encoded by the germline V gene are SNHLY and FYNNEI.

Here the chain combines TRBV2 and TRBJ2-7; 10 junctional bases match TRBD1. The sequencing used peripheral blood, collected from a patient treated with photon-based radiotherapy. This receptor was identified in a man aged 55 to 69 with cholangiocarcinoma. The CDR3 here reads CASSRTGGYEQYF. In nucleotides, the sequence is TGTGCCAGCAGCCGGACAGGGGGCTACGAGCAGTACTTC.